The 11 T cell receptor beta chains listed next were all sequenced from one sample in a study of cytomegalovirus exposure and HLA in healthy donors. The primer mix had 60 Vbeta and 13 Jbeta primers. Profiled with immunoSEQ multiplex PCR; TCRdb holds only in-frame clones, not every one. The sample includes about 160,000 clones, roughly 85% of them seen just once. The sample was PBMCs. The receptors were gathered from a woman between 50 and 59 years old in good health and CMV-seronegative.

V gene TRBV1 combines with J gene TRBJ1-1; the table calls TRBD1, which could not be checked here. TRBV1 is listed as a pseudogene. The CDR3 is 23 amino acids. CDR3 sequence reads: CTSSQAPRNRGIPWTEGRTEAFF. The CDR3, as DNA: TGCACCAGCAGCCAAGCTCCCCGAAACAGGGGGATACCGTGGACGGAGGGTCGAACTGAAGCTTTCTTT.

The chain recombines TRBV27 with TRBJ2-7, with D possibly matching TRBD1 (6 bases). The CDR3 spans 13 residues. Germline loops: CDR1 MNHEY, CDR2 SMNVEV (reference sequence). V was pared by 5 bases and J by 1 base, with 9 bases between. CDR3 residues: CASSGTFSYEQYF. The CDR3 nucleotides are TGTGCCAGCAGTGGGACATTTTCCTACGAGCAGTACTTC.

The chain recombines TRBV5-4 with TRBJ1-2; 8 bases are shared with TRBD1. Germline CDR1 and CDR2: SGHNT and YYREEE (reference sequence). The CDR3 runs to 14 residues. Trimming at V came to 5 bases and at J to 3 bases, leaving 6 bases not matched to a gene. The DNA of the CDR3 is TGTGCCAGCAGACCCGGACAGGGTGACTATGGCTACACCTTC. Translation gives CASRPGQGDYGYTF. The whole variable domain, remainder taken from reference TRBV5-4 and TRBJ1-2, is ETGVTQSPTHLIKTRGQQVTLRCSSQSGHNTVSWYQQALGQGPQFIFQYYREEENGRGNFPPRFSGLQFPNYSSELNVNALELDDSALYLCASRPGQGDYGYTFGSGTRLTVV.

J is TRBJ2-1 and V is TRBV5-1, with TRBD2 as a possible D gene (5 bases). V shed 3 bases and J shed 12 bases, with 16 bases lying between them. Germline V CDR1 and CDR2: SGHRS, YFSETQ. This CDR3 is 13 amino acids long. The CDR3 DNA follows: TGCGCCAGCAGCTGGACGAAAACTAGTGGGCAGTTCTTC. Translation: CASSWTKTSGQFF.

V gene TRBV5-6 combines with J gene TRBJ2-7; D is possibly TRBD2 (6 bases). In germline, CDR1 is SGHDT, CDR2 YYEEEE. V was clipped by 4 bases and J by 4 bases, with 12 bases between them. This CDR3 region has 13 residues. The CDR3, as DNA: TGTGCCAGCAGCCCGGCCGGGGGTTACGAGCAGTACTTC. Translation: CASSPAGGYEQYF.

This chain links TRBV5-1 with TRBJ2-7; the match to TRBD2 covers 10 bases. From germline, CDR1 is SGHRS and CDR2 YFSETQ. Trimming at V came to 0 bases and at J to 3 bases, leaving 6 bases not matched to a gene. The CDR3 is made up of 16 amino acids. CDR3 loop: CASSLEYWTSGYEQYF. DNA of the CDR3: TGCGCCAGCAGCTTGGAGTATTGGACTAGCGGCTACGAGCAGTACTTC.

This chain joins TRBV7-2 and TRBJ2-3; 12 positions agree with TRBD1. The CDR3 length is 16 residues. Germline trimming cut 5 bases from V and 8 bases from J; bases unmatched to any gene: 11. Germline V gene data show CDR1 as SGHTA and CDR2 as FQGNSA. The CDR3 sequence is CASSRRWGTGGGTQYF. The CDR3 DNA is TGTGCCAGCAGCCGCCGTTGGGGGACAGGGGGCGGTACGCAGTATTTT.

CDR3 coding DNA: TGTGCCAGCAGCGTAGGGAGCGGGGGTGGAGCCTACGAGCAGTACTTC. Translating gives CASSVGSGGGAYEQYF. V usage is TRBV9 and J usage is TRBJ2-7; 8 bases line up with TRBD2. CDR3 size: 16 residues. Per germline, CDR1 SGDLS and CDR2 YYNGEE. V was clipped by 0 bases and J by 2 bases; unmatched bases: 7.

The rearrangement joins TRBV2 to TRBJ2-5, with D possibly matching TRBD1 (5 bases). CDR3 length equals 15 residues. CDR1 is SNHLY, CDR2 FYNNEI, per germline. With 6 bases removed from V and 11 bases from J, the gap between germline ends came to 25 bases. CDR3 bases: TGTGCCAGCAGGGAACGACAGTTAATCATTTCAACGCAGTACTTC. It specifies CASRERQLIISTQYF.

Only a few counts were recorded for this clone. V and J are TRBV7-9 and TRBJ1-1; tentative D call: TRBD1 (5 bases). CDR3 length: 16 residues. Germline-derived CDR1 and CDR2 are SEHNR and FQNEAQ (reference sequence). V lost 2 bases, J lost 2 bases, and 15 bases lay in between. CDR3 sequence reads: CASSLFVRQGNTEAFF. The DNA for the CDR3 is TGTGCCAGCAGCTTATTCGTTCGGCAGGGTAACACTGAAGCTTTCTTT.

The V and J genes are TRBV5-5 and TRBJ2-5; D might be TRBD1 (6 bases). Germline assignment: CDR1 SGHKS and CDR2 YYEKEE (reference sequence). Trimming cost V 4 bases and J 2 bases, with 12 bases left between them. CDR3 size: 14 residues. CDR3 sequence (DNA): TGTGCCAGCAGCCGACCGACAGGTCAAGAGACCCAGTACTTC. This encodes CASSRPTGQETQYF.